The 16 T cell receptor beta chains below were found in one sample sequenced in a study of blood T cell repertoires in COVID-19. Libraries were prepared by immunoSEQ multiplex PCR; TCRdb keeps only in-frame clonotypes and omits some of them. Of 250,000 or so clones in the sample, 80% to 90% are singletons; the top ten hold approximately 3.4%. The sample taken for sequencing was PBMCs or T cells enriched from blood (not recorded which). These receptor sequences come from a woman aged 35 to 49 who had been exposed to COVID-19.

This chain links TRBV24-1 with TRBJ2-3; D is possibly TRBD1 (5 bases). Germline V CDR1 and CDR2: KGHDR, SFDVKD. Between the trimmed V and J ends, which lost 0 bases and 7 bases, there was a span of 10 bases. The CDR3 length is 14 residues. CDR3 nucleotides: TGTGCCACCAGTGATTTGACCAGGGATCATACGCAGTATTTT. Its translation: CATSDLTRDHTQYF.

In regard to this clone: Mismatch with germline at one junction end may stem from a read error. V usage is TRBV5-1 and J usage is TRBJ1-1; D remains unclear. The CDR3 consists of 12 residues. The V gene's germline CDR1 is SGHRS and CDR2 YFSETQ. DNA for the CDR3: TGTGCCAGCAGCTTAACAAGTGGTGAAGCTTTCTTT. It translates to CASSLTSGEAFF.

The CDR3 protein is CASSLYSPSYEQYF. CDR3 coding DNA: TGCGCCAGCAGCTTGTACAGTCCCTCCTACGAGCAGTACTTC. This chain connects TRBV5-1 to TRBJ2-7; D remains ambiguous. This CDR3 is 14 amino acids long. Trimming pared 1 base from V and 0 bases from J, leaving 8 bases between. Germline CDR1 is SGHRS and CDR2 is YFSETQ.

The genes are TRBV4-3 and TRBJ2-1, with TRBD2 matching over 12 bases. Germline values: CDR1 LGHNA, CDR2 YSLEER. The CDR3 is made up of 17 amino acids. The J segment lost 8 bases and the V segment lost 0 bases, leaving 8 bases of the junction unmatched. CDR3 loop: CASSQEFIGLAGHEQFF. The CDR3 nucleotides are TGCGCCAGCAGCCAAGAATTTATCGGACTAGCGGGACATGAGCAGTTCTTC.

The rearrangement links TRBV3-1 (or the pseudogene TRBV3-2) to TRBJ2-1; tentative D call: TRBD1 (6 bases). CDR1 and CDR2 (germline): LGHDT, YNNKEL (reference sequence). Trimming took 3 bases from V and 1 from J, leaving 10 bases between them. The CDR3 spans 15 residues. Written as DNA, the CDR3 is TGTGCCAGCAGCCATTTGCAGGGGTCCTACAATGAGCAGTTCTTC. Encoded protein: CASSHLQGSYNEQFF.

The V and J genes are TRBV28 and TRBJ1-5; D might be TRBD1 (6 bases). CDR1 and CDR2 (germline): MDHEN, SYDVKM. V lost 7 bases, J lost 5 bases, and 15 bases lay in between. This CDR3 is built from 14 residues. This chain's CDR3 is CASTLGEGDQPQHF. The CDR3 DNA follows: TGTGCCAGCACTCTCGGGGAGGGGGATCAGCCCCAGCATTTT. The complete variable domain, with remaining parts taken from reference TRBV28 and TRBJ1-5, reads DVKVTQSSRYLVKRTGEKVFLECVQDMDHENMFWYRQDPGLGLRLIYFSYDVKMKEKGDIPEGYSVSREKKERFSLILESASTNQTSMYLCASTLGEGDQPQHFGDGTRLSIL.

The rearrangement links TRBV28 to TRBJ1-6; TRBD1 matches 7 bases. Germline-derived CDR1 and CDR2 are MDHEN and SYDVKM. J lost 10 bases, V lost 7 bases, and 13 bases had no gene match. This CDR3 has 15 amino acids. This CDR3 is CASTLGDRAGSPLHF. In DNA form, the CDR3 reads TGTGCCAGCACCCTAGGTGACAGGGCGGGATCACCCCTCCACTTT. The whole variable domain, filled in from reference TRBV28 and TRBJ1-6, reads DVKVTQSSRYLVKRTGEKVFLECVQDMDHENMFWYRQDPGLGLRLIYFSYDVKMKEKGDIPEGYSVSREKKERFSLILESASTNQTSMYLCASTLGDRAGSPLHFGNGTRLTVT.

The chain links TRBV11-2 to TRBJ2-7; no definite D call. CDR1 is SGHAT and CDR2 is FQNNGV in the germline V gene. V lost 2 bases to trimming and J lost 3 bases, with 5 bases between them. The CDR3 length is 12 residues. The CDR3 region has the DNA TGTGCCAGCAGCTTACAGGACTACGAGCAGTACGTC. Encoded protein: CASSLQDYEQYV.

The chain uses TRBV6-1 and TRBJ2-7, with D possibly TRBD1 on 6 matching bases. There are 14 residues in the CDR3. The germline V gene encodes CDR1 MNHNS and CDR2 SASEGT. V lost 3 bases and J 0 bases, leaving 9 bases between the germline ends. The CDR3 DNA reads TGTGCCAGCAGTGAGCTAGGGGGCTCCTACGAGCAGTACTTC. Its protein is CASSELGGSYEQYF.

The chain links TRBV7-9 to TRBJ1-4; TRBD1 agrees at 8 bases. The CDR3 runs 15 residues. The germline CDR1 and CDR2 sequences are SEHNR and FQNEAQ (reference sequence). The V segment lost 5 bases and the J segment 8 bases; nucleotides outside the gene matches: 10. CDR3 nucleotide sequence: TGTGCCAGCAGCACCCGACAGGGGAGGGGCGAAAAACTGTTTTTT. Amino acid sequence: CASSTRQGRGEKLFF.

J is TRBJ1-2 and V is TRBV27; unclear D gene. CDR1 and CDR2 from the germline V gene are MNHEY and SMNVEV (reference sequence). The ends were cut back, 5 bases at V and 8 bases at J, with 18 bases in the middle. This CDR3 region has 14 residues. The CDR3 DNA sequence: TGTGCCAGCAGTCCCGGGATATTCACGCACGGCTACACCTTC. Protein sequence: CASSPGIFTHGYTF.

This chain joins TRBV7-2 and TRBJ2-7; 10 positions agree with TRBD2. J gave up 5 bases and V 4 bases, and 5 bases lay outside the gene matches. Germline CDR1 reads SGHTA; CDR2 reads FQGNSA. The CDR3 has 14 residues. The DNA for the CDR3 is TGTGCCAGCAGCTCCAGCGGGGGGGCCGACGAGCAGTACTTC. Its translation: CASSSSGGADEQYF.

V is TRBV4-1 and J is TRBJ2-3, with 10 bases fitting TRBD2. CDR1 is MGHRA and CDR2 is YSYEKL in the germline V gene. V gave up 4 bases and J gave up 1 base; unmatched junction bases: 8. This CDR3 region has 17 residues. The CDR3 spells CASSRALLAGGTDTQYF. The CDR3 DNA is TGCGCCAGCAGCCGAGCCCTCCTAGCGGGGGGCACAGATACGCAGTATTTT.

The CDR3: CASSLPGEYQETQYF. CDR3 in DNA: TGTGCCAGCAGCTTACCAGGGGAGTACCAAGAGACCCAGTACTTC. The V gene is TRBV7-9, the J gene TRBJ2-5; a weak D match, TRBD1 (6 bases). The CDR3 is 15 amino acids. The germline V gene encodes CDR1 SEHNR and CDR2 FQNEAQ (reference sequence). Trimming pared 2 bases from V and 0 bases from J, leaving 10 bases between. The variable domain in full, with the rest retrieved from reference TRBV7-9 and TRBJ2-5, is DTGVSQNPRHKITKRGQNVTFRCDPISEHNRLYWYRQTLGQGPEFLTYFQNEAQLEKSRLLSDRFSAERPKGSFSTLEIQRTEQGDSAMYLCASSLPGEYQETQYFGPGTRLLVL.

This clone showed up just a few times. The chain combines TRBV2 with TRBJ1-1; weak D call: TRBD1 (6 bases). V dropped 5 bases and J dropped 6 bases, with 19 bases sitting between them. The CDR3 consists of 15 residues. Germline CDR1 SNHLY, CDR2 FYNNEI. CDR3 region: CASSTRGGGVAEAFF. In DNA, the CDR3 is TGTGCCAGCAGTACCCGCGGAGGGGGGGTCGCTGAAGCTTTCTTT.

The rearrangement uses TRBV2 and TRBJ2-4; a possible D gene is TRBD1 (6 bases). CDR1 SNHLY and CDR2 FYNNEI come from the germline V gene. Trimming pared 8 bases from V and 7 bases from J, leaving 12 bases between. This CDR3 comprises 12 residues. The CDR3 DNA is TGTGCCAGCCGGGACATCCGTAACATTCAGTACTTC. Amino acids: CASRDIRNIQYF.